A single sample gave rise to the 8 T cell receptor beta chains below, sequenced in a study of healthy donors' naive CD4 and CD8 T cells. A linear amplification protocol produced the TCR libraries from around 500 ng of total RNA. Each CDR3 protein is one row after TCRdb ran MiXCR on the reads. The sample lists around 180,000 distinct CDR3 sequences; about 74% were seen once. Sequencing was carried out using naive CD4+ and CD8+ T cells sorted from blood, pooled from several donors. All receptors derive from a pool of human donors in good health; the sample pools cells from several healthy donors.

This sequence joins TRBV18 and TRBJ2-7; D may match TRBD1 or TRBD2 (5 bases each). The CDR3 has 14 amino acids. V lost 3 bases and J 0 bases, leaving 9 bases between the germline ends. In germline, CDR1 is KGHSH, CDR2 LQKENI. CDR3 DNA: TGTGCCAGCTCACCCGACAGCGGCTCCTACGAGCAGTACTTC. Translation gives CASSPDSGSYEQYF.

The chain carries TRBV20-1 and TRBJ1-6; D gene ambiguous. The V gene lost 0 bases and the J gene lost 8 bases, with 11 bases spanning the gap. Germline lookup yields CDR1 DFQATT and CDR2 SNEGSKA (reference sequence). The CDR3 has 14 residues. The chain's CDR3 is CSARDLLIHSPLHF. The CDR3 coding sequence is TGCAGTGCTAGAGATCTTCTTATCCATTCACCCCTCCACTTT.

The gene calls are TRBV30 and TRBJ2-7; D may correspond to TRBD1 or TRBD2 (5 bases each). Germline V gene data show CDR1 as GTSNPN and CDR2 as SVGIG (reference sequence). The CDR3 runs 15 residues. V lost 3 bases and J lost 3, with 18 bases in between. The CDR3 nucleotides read TGTGCCTGGAGAGGGGACCCCAACCCCAACTACGAGCAGTACTTC. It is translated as CAWRGDPNPNYEQYF.

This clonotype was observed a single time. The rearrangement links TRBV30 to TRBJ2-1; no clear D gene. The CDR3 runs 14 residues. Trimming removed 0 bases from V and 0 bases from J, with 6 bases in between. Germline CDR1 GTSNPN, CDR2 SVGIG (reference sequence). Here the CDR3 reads CAWSVKSSYNEQFF. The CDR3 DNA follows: TGTGCCTGGAGTGTAAAGAGCTCCTACAATGAGCAGTTCTTC.

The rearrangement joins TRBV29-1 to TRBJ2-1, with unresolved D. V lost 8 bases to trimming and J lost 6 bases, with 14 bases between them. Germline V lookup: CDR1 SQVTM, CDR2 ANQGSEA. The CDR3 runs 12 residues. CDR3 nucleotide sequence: TGCAGCTTCAGGTCCGGGCCCAATGAGCAGTTCTTC. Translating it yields CSFRSGPNEQFF.

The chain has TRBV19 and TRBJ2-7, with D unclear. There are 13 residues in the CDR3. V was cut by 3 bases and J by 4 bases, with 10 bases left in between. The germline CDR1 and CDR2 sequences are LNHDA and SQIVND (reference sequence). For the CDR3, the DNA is TGTGCCAGTAGTATTGCTGGTGGGTACGAGCAGTACTTC. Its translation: CASSIAGGYEQYF.

The CDR3 region is CASSEHPQGAEGYTF. In nucleotides, the CDR3 is TGTGCCAGCAGTGAACACCCCCAGGGGGCGGAGGGCTACACCTTC. The chain couples TRBV6-1 to TRBJ1-2; 8 bases agree with TRBD1. Unmatched junction bases numbered 10, after V lost 2 bases and J lost 8 bases. The CDR3 consists of 15 residues. CDR1 is MNHNS and CDR2 is SASEGT in the germline V gene.

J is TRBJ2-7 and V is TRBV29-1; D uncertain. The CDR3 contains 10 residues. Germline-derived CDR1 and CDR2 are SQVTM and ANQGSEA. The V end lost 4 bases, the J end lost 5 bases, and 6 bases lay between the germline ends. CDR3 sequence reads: CSVAHHEQYF. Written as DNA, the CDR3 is TGCAGCGTTGCACACCACGAGCAGTACTTC.